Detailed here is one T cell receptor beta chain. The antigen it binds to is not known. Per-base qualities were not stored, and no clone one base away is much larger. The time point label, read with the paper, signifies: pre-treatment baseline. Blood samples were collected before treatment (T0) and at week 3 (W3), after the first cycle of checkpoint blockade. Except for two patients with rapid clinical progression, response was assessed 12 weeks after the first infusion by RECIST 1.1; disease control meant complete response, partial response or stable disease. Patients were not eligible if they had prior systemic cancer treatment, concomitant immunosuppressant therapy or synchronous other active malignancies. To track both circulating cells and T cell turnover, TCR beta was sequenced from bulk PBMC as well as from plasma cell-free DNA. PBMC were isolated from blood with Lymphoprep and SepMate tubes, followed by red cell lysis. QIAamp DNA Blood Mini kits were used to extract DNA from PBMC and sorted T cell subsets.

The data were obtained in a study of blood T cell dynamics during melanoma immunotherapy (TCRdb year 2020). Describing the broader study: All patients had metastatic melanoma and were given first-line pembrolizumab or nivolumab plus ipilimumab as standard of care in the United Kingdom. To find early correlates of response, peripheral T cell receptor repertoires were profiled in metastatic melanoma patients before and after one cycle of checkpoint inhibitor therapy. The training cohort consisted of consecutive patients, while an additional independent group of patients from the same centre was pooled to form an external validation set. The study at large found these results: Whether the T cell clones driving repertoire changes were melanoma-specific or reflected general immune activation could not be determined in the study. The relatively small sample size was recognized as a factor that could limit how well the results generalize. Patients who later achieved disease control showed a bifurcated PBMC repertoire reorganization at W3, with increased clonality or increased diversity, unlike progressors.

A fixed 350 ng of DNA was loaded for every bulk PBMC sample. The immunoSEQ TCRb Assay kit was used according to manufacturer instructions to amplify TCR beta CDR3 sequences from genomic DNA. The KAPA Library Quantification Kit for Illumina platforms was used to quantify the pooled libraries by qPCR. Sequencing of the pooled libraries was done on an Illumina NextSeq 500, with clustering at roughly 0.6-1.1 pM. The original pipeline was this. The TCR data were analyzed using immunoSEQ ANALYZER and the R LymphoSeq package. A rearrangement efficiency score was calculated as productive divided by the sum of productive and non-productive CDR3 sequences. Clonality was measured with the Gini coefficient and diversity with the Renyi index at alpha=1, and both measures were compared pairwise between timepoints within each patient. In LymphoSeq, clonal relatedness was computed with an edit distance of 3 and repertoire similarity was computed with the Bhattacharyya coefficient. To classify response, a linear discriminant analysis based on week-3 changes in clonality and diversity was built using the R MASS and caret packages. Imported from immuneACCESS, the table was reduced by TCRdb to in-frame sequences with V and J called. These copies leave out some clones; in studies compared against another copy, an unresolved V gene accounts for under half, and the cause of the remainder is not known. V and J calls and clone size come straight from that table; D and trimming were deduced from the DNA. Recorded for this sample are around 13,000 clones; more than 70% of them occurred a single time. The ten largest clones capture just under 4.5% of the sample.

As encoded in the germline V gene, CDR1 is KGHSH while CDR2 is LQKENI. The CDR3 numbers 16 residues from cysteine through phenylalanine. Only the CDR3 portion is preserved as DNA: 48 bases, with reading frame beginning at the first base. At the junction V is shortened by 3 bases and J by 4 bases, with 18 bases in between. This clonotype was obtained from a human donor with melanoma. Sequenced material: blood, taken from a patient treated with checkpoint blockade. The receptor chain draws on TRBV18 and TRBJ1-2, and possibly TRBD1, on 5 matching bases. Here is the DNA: TGTGCCAGCTCACCGACCGGGACTGCATGGGGCTATGGCTACACCTTC. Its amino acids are CASSPTGTAWGYGYTF. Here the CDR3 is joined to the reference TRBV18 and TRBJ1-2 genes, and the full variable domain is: NAGVMQNPRHLVRRRGQEARLRCSPMKGHSHVYWYRQLPEEGLKFMVYLQKENIIDESGMPKERFSAEFPKEGPSILRIQQVVRGDSAAYFCASSPTGTAWGYGYTFGSGTRLTVV.